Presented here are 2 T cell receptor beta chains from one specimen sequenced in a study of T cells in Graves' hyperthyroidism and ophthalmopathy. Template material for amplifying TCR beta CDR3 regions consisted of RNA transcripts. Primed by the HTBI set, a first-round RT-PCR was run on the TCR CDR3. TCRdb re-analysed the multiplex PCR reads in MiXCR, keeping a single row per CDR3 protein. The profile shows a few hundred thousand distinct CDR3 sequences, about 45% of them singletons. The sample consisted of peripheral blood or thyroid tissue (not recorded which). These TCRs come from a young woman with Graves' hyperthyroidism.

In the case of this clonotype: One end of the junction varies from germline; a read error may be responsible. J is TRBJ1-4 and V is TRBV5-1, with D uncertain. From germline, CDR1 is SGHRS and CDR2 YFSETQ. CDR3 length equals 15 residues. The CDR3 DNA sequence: TGCGCCAGCAGCCCGGGAGGGCTAAGGAATGAAGAACTGTTTTTT. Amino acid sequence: CASSPGGLRNEELFF.

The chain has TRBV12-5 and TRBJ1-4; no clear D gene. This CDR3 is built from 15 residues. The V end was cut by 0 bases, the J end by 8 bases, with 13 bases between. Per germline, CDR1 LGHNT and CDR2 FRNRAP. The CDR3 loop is CASGLVSGMSEKLFF. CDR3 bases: TGTGCTAGTGGTTTGGTGTCGGGGATGAGCGAAAAACTGTTTTTT.